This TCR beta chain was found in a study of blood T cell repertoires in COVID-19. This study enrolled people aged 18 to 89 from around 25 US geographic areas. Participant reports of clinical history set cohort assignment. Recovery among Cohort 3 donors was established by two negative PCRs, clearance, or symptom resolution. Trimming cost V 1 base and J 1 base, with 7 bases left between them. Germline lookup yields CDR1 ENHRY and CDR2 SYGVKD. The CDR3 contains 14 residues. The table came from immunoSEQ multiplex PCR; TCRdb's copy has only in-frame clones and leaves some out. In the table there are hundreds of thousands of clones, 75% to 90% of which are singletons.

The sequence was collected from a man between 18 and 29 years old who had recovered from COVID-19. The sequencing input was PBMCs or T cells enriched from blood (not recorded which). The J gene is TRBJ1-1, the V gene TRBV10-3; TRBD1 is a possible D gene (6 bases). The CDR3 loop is CAISELGQNTEAFF. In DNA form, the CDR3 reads TGTGCCATCAGTGAGTTGGGACAGAACACTGAAGCTTTCTTT.